The 2 T cell receptor beta chains given below trace back to one sample, sequenced in a study of cytomegalovirus exposure and HLA in healthy donors. Use of 60 Vbeta and 13 Jbeta primers characterized the PCR. Measured with immunoSEQ multiplex PCR; TCRdb has only the in-frame clones, and not every one. The repertoire holds 55,000 to 70,000 clones, with 80% as singletons. Sequencing was performed on PBMCs. Every receptor here comes from a woman between 40 and 55 years old in good health and CMV-seronegative.

The chain carries TRBV23-1 and TRBJ2-7; 9 bases line up with TRBD2. TRBV23-1 is reported as an ORF; its role is uncertain. The CDR3 spans 14 residues. V lost 9 bases to trimming and J lost 5 bases; unmatched junction nucleotides: 11. CDR3 nucleotide sequence: TGCGCCAGTTCGCGGGGCGGGAGGGCCAACGAGCAGTACTTC. Translated: CASSRGGRANEQYF.

V and J are TRBV6-5 and TRBJ1-5, with D possibly TRBD1 on 5 matching bases. The CDR3 extends over 14 amino acids. The germline V gene has CDR1 MNHEY and CDR2 SVGAGI. V was clipped by 4 bases and J by 4 bases, with 11 bases between them. CDR3 loop: CASSLGLRNQPQHF. Here the CDR3 DNA reads TGTGCCAGCAGTTTGGGACTGAGGAATCAGCCCCAGCATTTT.